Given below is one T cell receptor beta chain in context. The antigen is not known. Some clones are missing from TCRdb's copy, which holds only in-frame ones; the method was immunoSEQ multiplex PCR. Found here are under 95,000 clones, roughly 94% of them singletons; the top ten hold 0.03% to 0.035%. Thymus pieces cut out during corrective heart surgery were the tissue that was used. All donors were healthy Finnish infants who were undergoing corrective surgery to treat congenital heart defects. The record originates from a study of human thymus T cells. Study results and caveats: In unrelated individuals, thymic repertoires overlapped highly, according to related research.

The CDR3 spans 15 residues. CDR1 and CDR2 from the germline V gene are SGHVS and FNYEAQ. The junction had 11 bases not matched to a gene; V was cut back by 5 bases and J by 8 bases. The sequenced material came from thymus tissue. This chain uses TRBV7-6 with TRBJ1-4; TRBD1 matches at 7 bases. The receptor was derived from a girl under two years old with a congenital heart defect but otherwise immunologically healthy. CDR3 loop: CASSPQGVGEEKLFF. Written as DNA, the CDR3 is TGTGCCAGCAGCCCCCAGGGGGTAGGAGAGGAAAAACTGTTTTTT. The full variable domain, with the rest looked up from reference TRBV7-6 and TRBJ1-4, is GAGVSQSPRYKVTKRGQDVALRCDPISGHVSLYWYRQALGQGPEFLTYFNYEAQQDKSGLPNDRFSAERPEGSISTLTIQRTEQRDSAMYRCASSPQGVGEEKLFFGSGTQLSVL.